This TCR beta chain was profiled in a study of T cell responses to AZD1222 COVID-19 vaccine. The study's findings and limits: Spike-specific TCR breadth and depth grew following two AZD1222 doses. At baseline, just five to seven AZD1222 recipients tested seropositive.

The CDR3 consists of 15 residues. The V and J ends lost 7 bases and 4 bases respectively, with 17 bases between them. Germline V lookup: CDR1 SGHVS, CDR2 FQNEAQ. Regarding this clone: The target antigen is unknown.

TCRdb's table, derived via immunoSEQ multiplex PCR, lists solely in-frame clones and lacks some. Of 70,000 or so clones listed, about four fifths are singletons. This chain uses TRBV7-8 with TRBJ2-1; D might be TRBD1 (5 bases). This TCR was sampled from an adult in good health. Source: peripheral blood, taken on day 0 of MenACWY control vaccination. The CDR3 nucleotides are TGTGCCAGCACCCAATCAGGGCGATTATACAATGAGCAGTTCTTC. Its protein product is CASTQSGRLYNEQFF.